This TCR beta chain was identified in a study of T cell responses to AZD1222 COVID-19 vaccine. Profiling relied on immunoSEQ multiplex PCR, and the TCRdb table lists in-frame clones only, not all of them. Seen here are approximately 100,000 clones, more than 75% observed once, and the top ten hold about 3.1%. Concerning this clone itself: Its matching antigen is unknown.

This CDR3 has 13 residues. In germline, CDR1 is MDHEN, CDR2 SYDVKM. Trimming shortened V by 8 bases and J by 2 bases, and 12 bases separated the two germline ends. Findings of the study overall: The study identified only five or six AZD1222 recipients as seropositive at baseline. Donors were chiefly white British, with a greater number of females, and clonal diversity was perhaps underestimated. Regions 160-218 and 743-854 dominated among vaccine-associated CD4 TCRs spanning spike. When two AZD1222 doses had been given, Spike-specific TCR breadth and depth rose.

The chain recombines TRBV28 with TRBJ1-2; tentative D call: TRBD1 (5 bases). Here the sequenced sample was peripheral blood, taken 28 days after the second dose of the MenACWY control vaccine. This clonotype was sampled from an adult who received the MenACWY meningococcal vaccine as a control. This chain's CDR3 is CASLEGRNYGYTF. The CDR3 nucleotides read TGTGCCAGCCTGGAGGGACGGAACTATGGCTACACCTTC.